This T cell receptor (beta chain) appears in the sequencing data of a study of T cell clonotyping in hematopoietic cell transplantation. About the research overall: Samples: about 28 days before transplant, then days 30, 100 and 180 after.

Worth noting for this clone: The target antigen is unknown.

CDR1 SGHDT and CDR2 YYEEEE come from the germline V gene. J lost 3 bases, V lost 4 bases, and 10 bases had no gene match. The CDR3 consists of 15 residues. This table comes from immunoSEQ multiplex PCR, and its TCRdb copy is limited to in-frame clones, with some not included. The profile shows more than 12,000 clones, less than 80% of them singletons. Points from the study as a whole: After transplant, recipient diversity fell while pathologically expanded clonotypes grew through day 180.

The rearrangement joins TRBV5-6 to TRBJ2-7; 7 bases align to TRBD2. The sequence came from a human donor who either received an allogeneic hematopoietic cell transplant for a myeloid malignancy or was a related donor (not recorded which). Some clones in this sample may be carry-over from other donors' samples. Input material: PBMCs. The CDR3 sequence is CASSEIAGRDYEQYF. In DNA, the CDR3 is TGTGCCAGCAGCGAAATAGCGGGTCGGGACTACGAGCAGTACTTC.